The TCR beta chain under discussion was sequenced for a study of monozygotic twins with inflammatory bowel disease. Study results and caveats: On the inverse Simpson index, IBD patients scored lower for TCRbeta diversity than healthy co-twins.

This CDR3 has 15 residues. The germline gives CDR1 SGHRS, CDR2 YFSETQ. With regard to this clonotype: As yet, its antigen is unknown.

From the 5' RACE reads, TCRdb lists one entry per CDR3 protein and no DNA. The specimen's table records approximately 210,000 distinct CDR3 sequences. The sequenced sample was blood. The chain has TRBV5-1 and TRBJ2-5; with no DNA, the TCRdb D assignment of TRBD1 cannot be verified. This TCR came from a human donor with ulcerative colitis or Crohn's disease, or a healthy co-twin of an affected twin (not recorded which). The CDR3: CASSLGQGIQETQYF.